This TCR beta chain came from a study of identical twins. Study conclusions and caveats: Reduced insertions were recorded for abundant cord blood beta clonotypes, with no such pattern in memory repertoires. Out-of-frame alpha sequences shared between twins exhibited an excess of low generation probability. Zero-insertion analyses might be partly confounded by invariant T cells like MAIT and iNKT.

TCRdb fed the 5' RACE reads into MiXCR, producing one record per CDR3 protein. The sample lists 500,000 to 600,000 distinct CDR3 sequences; around 20% were seen once. As concerns this clonotype: Its target is not known.

This sample also appeared in a second study, on T cells expressing NK-cell markers. That work states: Several of the donors carried dominant NKG2C+ clonotypes that took up about 1.0-7.0% of their CD8+ T cells.

The material sequenced was CD4+ T cells sorted from blood. This clonotype was obtained from a woman aged 18-30 years in good health.

The CDR3 loop reads CATEGTHNSPLHF. CDR3 nucleotide sequence: TGTGCCACTGAGGGGACTCATAATTCACCCCTCCACTTT. The V call is TRBV10-3, the J call TRBJ1-6; weak D call: TRBD1 (5 bases). Germline-derived CDR1 and CDR2 are ENHRY and SYGVKD. With 10 bases removed from V and 5 bases from J, the gap between germline ends came to 12 bases. The CDR3 is made up of 13 amino acids.